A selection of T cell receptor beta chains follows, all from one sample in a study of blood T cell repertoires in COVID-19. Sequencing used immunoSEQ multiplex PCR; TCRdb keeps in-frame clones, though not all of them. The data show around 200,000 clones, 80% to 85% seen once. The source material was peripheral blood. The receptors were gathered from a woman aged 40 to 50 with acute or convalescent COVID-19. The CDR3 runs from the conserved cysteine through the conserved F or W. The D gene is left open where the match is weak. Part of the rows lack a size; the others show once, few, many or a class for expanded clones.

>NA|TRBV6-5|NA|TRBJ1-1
TGTGCCAGCTATAGCACTGAAGCTTTCTTT
CASYSTEAFF
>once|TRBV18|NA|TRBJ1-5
TGTGCCAGCTCACCAATGGGGAGCTCTAATCAGCCCCAGCATTTT
CASSPMGSSNQPQHF
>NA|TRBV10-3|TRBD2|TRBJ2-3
TGTGCCATCAGAGGACTAGCTGCCGATACGCAGTATTTT
CAIRGLAADTQYF
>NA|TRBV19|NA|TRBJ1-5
TGTGCCAGTAGTATTGCCGGGAGCAATCAGCCCCAGCATTTT
CASSIAGSNQPQHF
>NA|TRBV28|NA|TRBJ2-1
TGTGCCAGCATCTGGGGGGAAGGGGAGCAGTTCTTC
CASIWGEGEQFF
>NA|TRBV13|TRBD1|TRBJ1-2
TGTGCCAGCAGCTTAGAAAGGGACAGGGTATCGGGTGGCTACACCTTC
CASSLERDRVSGGYTF
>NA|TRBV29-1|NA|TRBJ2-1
TGCAGCGTTTATGGCTCCTCCTACAATGAGCAGTTCTTC
CSVYGSSYNEQFF
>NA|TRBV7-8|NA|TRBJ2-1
TGTGCCAGCAGCCCGCCACAGGGTCATCTGTTCTTC
CASSPPQGHLFF
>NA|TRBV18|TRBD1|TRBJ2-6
TGTGCCAGCTCACCACGGACCAAGGGGGCGCAAGGGGCCAACGTCCTGACTTTC
CASSPRTKGAQGANVLTF
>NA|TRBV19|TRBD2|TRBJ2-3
TGTGCCAGTACCCCCGGGGTAGCGGGAGGGCCATCGGATACGCAGTATTTT
CASTPGVAGGPSDTQYF
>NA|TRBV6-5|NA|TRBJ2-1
TGTGCCAGCACCACCTTCCTAAGCAATGAGCAGTTCTTC
CASTTFLSNEQFF
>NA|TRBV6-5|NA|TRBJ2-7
TGTGCCGCCGCGCTCTCTATTGGCTACGAGCAGTACTTC
CAAALSIGYEQYF
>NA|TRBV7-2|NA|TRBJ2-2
TGTGCCAGCAGCTTATTCCGGTTCACCGGGGAGCTGTTTTTT
CASSLFRFTGELFF
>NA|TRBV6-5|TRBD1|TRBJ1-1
TGTGCCAGCAGTTACGCGACAGGGACGATGAACACTGAAGCTTTCTTT
CASSYATGTMNTEAFF
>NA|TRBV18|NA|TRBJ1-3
TGTGCCAGCTCACCTGCAGCTGGAAACACCATATATTTT
CASSPAAGNTIYF
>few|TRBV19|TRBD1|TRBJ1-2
TGTGCCAGTAGTTTTTACTACCGGGACAGGGGGTTCCTACTGATCATAGCTAACTATGGCTACACCTTC
CASSFYYRDRGFLLIIANYGYTF
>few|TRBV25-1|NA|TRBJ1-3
TGTGCCAGCAGTGCTTTAGCTGGAAACACCATATATTTT
CASSALAGNTIYF
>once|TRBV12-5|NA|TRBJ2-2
TGTGCTAGTGGTTTGGCACTAGCCGGGGAGCTGTTTTTT
CASGLALAGELFF
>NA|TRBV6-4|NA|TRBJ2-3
TGTGCCAGCAAAGAAGGTTCTGGGGAGGCAGATACGCAGTATTTT
CASKEGSGEADTQYF
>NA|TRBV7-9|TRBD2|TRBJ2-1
TGTGCCAGCAGCTCCTCGACTAGCGACTACCTGGAGGAGCAGTTCTTC
CASSSSTSDYLEEQFF
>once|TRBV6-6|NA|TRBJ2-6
TGTGCCAGCAGTGGACCGGGAAAAAACGTCCTGACTTTC
CASSGPGKNVLTF
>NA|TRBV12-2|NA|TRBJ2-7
TGTGCAAGTCGCCCCCGACTCCCACGAATCTCCTACGAGCAGTACTTC
CASRPRLPRISYEQYF
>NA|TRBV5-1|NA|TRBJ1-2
TGCGCCAGCAGCTTAGCGGGGGCAGGGACCTATGGCTACACCTTC
CASSLAGAGTYGYTF
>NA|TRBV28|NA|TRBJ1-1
TGTGCCAGCAGCTGGGGGGAAAAGGACACTGAAGCTTTCTTT
CASSWGEKDTEAFF